This TCR beta chain was sequenced for a study of PD-L1 blockade in urothelial cancer. Study-level information: Atezolizumab, begun by patients in the mid-2010s, was given at 1,200 mg intravenously every 3 weeks. Each blood sample yielded a median of 141,255 T cells.

Between 1 and 8 samples per patient were obtained, pretreatment and on-treatment. Trimming stripped 1 base from V and 4 bases from J, with 13 bases between. Germline values: CDR1 MNHEY, CDR2 SMNVEV (reference sequence). The CDR3 spans 15 residues. Sequencing used immunoSEQ multiplex PCR; TCRdb keeps in-frame clones, though not all of them. The repertoire holds about 100,000 clones, with 70% to 85% as singletons. This clonotype was obtained from a man between 45 and 60 years old with urothelial cancer. This specimen was PBMCs, taken around atezolizumab (anti-PD-L1) treatment. The chain recombines TRBV27 with TRBJ1-1; no clear D. This chain's CDR3 is CASSLFVADSTEAFF. DNA for the CDR3: TGTGCCAGCAGTTTATTTGTAGCTGATAGCACTGAAGCTTTCTTT.